The clone carrying this T cell receptor (beta chain) appeared once. Its antigen remains unknown. The source of the sample is a study of shared clonotypes between healthy human individuals. Study-level information: Those who served as donors were a couple of women and three men between the ages of 18 and 49.

V gave up 6 bases and J gave up 5 bases, with 13 bases separating them. From germline, CDR1 is MDHEN and CDR2 SYDVKM. CDR3 size: 13 residues. General study results and limits: Memory subsets generally showed smaller estimated richness than naive subsets did. The generation probabilities recorded for non-shared clonotypes fell below those of clonotypes shared by all four donors.

TCRdb's table, derived via immunoSEQ multiplex PCR, lists solely in-frame clones and lacks some. Of some 380,000 clones listed, just over 95% are singletons. The clonotype originates from a man aged 25-45 years in good health. What was sequenced was memory CD8+ T cells sorted from blood. Subset in this sample: CD45RO+ cells pooled with CCR7-negative TemRA cells. The chain links TRBV28 to TRBJ2-5, with TRBD2 as a possible D gene (6 bases). The CDR3 region is CASRRLVWETQYF. The CDR3 DNA sequence: TGTGCCAGCAGGCGACTAGTATGGGAGACCCAGTACTTC. Based on the CDR3 plus reference TRBV28 and TRBJ2-5, the full variable domain is DVKVTQSSRYLVKRTGEKVFLECVQDMDHENMFWYRQDPGLGLRLIYFSYDVKMKEKGDIPEGYSVSREKKERFSLILESASTNQTSMYLCASRRLVWETQYFGPGTRLLVL.